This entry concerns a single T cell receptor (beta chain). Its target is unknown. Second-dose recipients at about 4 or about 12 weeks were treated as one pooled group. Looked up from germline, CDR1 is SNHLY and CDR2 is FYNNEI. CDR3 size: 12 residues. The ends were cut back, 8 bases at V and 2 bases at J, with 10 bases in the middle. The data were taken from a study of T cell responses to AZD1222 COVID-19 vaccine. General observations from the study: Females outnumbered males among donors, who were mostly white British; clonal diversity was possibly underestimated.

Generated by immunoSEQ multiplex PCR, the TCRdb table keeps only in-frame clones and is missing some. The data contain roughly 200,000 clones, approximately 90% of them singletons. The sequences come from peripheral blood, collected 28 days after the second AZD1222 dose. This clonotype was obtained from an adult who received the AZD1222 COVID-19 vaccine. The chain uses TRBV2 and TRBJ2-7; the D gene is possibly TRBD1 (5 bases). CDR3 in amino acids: CASVQGPYEQYF. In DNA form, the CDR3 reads TGTGCCAGCGTCCAGGGCCCCTACGAGCAGTACTTC.